This TCR beta chain was captured by sequencing in a study of shared clonotypes between healthy human individuals. Study-wide points: Few donors restricted represented genetic and exposure-history diversity.

A note on this clone: Its matching antigen is unknown.

Evenly divided among several immunoSEQ plates was the genomic DNA of each subset. Using immunoSEQ multiplex PCR, the repertoire was profiled, and TCRdb retains in-frame clones only, with some absent. The sample has 760,000 or so clones, roughly 96% seen once. CD45RO-negative CD8 cells positively selected for CCR7 made up the naive population, which excluded terminally differentiated effector memory CD45RA+ cells. Trimming at V came to 2 bases and at J to 2 bases, leaving 8 bases not matched to a gene. CDR3 length equals 16 residues. Germline values: CDR1 MNHEY, CDR2 SMNVEV (reference sequence). The V call is TRBV27, the J call TRBJ2-7; 8 nucleotides match TRBD2. The TCR was taken from a man younger than 45 in good health. The material sequenced was naive CD8+ T cells sorted from blood. The CDR3 DNA sequence: TGTGCCAGCAGTTTAGCTAGCGGGCTTGGGCCCTACGAGCAGTACTTC. It specifies CASSLASGLGPYEQYF.